Listed below are T cell receptor beta chains from one sample, sequenced in a study of T-cell memory formation after mild COVID-19. MiXCR, applied by TCRdb to the 5' RACE reads, yields one record per CDR3 protein. This sample has just over 50,000 distinct CDR3 sequences, with roughly 9% found just once. The sequenced sample consisted of PBMCs or a T cell subset sorted from them (not recorded which). These receptors originate from an adult woman who had mild COVID-19 (a few samples of this study predate the infection). Cell type and time point are not known. Each CDR3 is given with its conserved first and last residue. D genes are given only for firm matches. Rows may omit the clone size; those that give it use once, few, many or a size class.

cdr3_nt cdr3_aa j_call d_call v_call clone_size
TGTGCCAGCAGCCCAGGGGGAGGCAATCAGCCCCAGCATTTT CASSPGGGNQPQHF TRBJ1-5 TRBD1 TRBV7-2 many
TGCGCCAGCAGCCGCGACCCGGGACAGGGCTACGAGCAGTACTTC CASSRDPGQGYEQYF TRBJ2-7 TRBD1 TRBV5-1 many
TGTGCCAGCAGTTTCTCAGGTGCCAGGGAGCTGTTTTTT CASSFSGARELFF TRBJ2-2 . TRBV12-3/TRBV12-4 few
TGTGCCAGCAGGGGCCGGCGGGAGCGACACAATGAGCAGTTCTTC CASRGRRERHNEQFF TRBJ2-1 TRBD2 TRBV6-5 many
TGCGCCAGCAGCTCCGGACAGGGACCCCTAGCCAAAAACATTCAGTACTTC CASSSGQGPLAKNIQYF TRBJ2-4 TRBD1 TRBV5-1 medium-sized
TGTGCCAGCAGCCCAGAGGGGGGACAGGGTCCTACGAAGCAGTACTTC CASSPEGGQGPTKQYF TRBJ2-7 TRBD1 TRBV7-3 .
TGTGCCAGCAAGGATCTAGCGGGGGGGCCGAGTGAGCAGTTCTTC CASKDLAGGPSEQFF TRBJ2-1 TRBD2 TRBV7-8 many
TGTGCCGGACTAGCGGGCCGCGGGGATACGCAGTATTTT CAGLAGRGDTQYF TRBJ2-3 TRBD2 TRBV7-9 few
TGTGCCAGCGGGGGGTTCGGTAATTCACCCCTCCACTTT CASGGFGNSPLHF TRBJ1-6 . TRBV6-6 .
TGTGCCAGCAGCTTGGCCGTCGGTGGGAACACTGAAGCTTTCTTT CASSLAVGGNTEAFF TRBJ1-1 . TRBV5-5 few
TGTGCCAGCAGCGCTCTTGGGGGGGATAGCAATCAGCCCCAGCATTTT CASSALGGDSNQPQHF TRBJ1-5 . TRBV5-5 .
TGTGCCAGCGCCCGCTCCAGACTGCCGGCTGATGAGCAGTTCTTC CASARSRLPADEQFF TRBJ2-1 . TRBV12-3/TRBV12-4 .
TGTGCCAGCAGCTTAAGTGAGGGGGACAGGGCTTCACCCCTCCACTTT CASSLSEGDRASPLHF TRBJ1-6 TRBD1 TRBV7-2 few
TGTGCCAGCTCCCAACCTTCCCGGGACAGGGCCAACTATGGCTACACCTTC CASSQPSRDRANYGYTF TRBJ1-2 TRBD1 TRBV18 many
TGTGCCATCAGTGAAAATGAGGGGTCGGCCGGGGAGCTGTTTTTT CAISENEGSAGELFF TRBJ2-2 . TRBV10-3 few